Below are 28 T cell receptor beta chains sequenced from a single sample in a study of Graves' ophthalmopathy and Graves' hyperthyroidism. The authors amplified TCR beta CDR3 regions, and they did so from RNA transcripts for repertoire sequencing. HTBI primers primed a first-round RT-PCR, and a second-round multiplex PCR followed. TCRdb reanalysed the multiplex PCR reads using MiXCR and keeps one entry per CDR3 protein. The sample has about 210,000 distinct CDR3 sequences, just under 30% seen once. Material for sequencing was peripheral blood. These receptors originate from a man aged 50 to 60 with Graves' ophthalmopathy.

This chain links TRBV6-2 or TRBV6-3 with TRBJ2-7; 8 nucleotides line up with TRBD2. This CDR3 comprises 17 residues. Trimming removed 3 bases from V and 4 bases from J; junction bases left unmatched: 14. Germline V gives CDR1 MNHEY, CDR2 SVGEGT. CDR3 DNA: TGTGCCAGCAGTTATCCCGGGGGGGATCCGCGCCAATACGAGCAGTACTTC. Amino acid sequence: CASSYPGGDPRQYEQYF.

In this sample, this clonotype turned up many times. The gene calls are TRBV6-1 and TRBJ2-2, with TRBD2 matching 15 bases. The germline CDR1 and CDR2 sequences are MNHNS and SASEGT. Germline trimming cut 6 bases from V and 5 bases from J; bases unmatched to any gene: 4. The CDR3 spans 16 residues. The CDR3 loop reads CASRGLAGGETGELFF. DNA of the CDR3: TGTGCCAGCAGGGGACTAGCGGGAGGCGAGACCGGGGAGCTGTTTTTT.

The chain recombines TRBV12-3 or TRBV12-4 with TRBJ1-1; tentative D call: TRBD1 (6 bases). V was trimmed by 3 bases and J by 3 bases, leaving 14 bases between them. The CDR3 length is 15 residues. The CDR3 DNA reads TGTGCCAGCAGTTTGGTCTACGAGGGGGACACTGAAGCTTTCTTT. It yields the protein CASSLVYEGDTEAFF.

The V gene is TRBV7-2, the J gene TRBJ1-5; D unresolved. V was trimmed by 5 bases and J by 3 bases, leaving 5 bases between them. Germline CDR1 reads SGHTA; CDR2 reads FQGNSA. CDR3 length: 12 residues. CDR3 coding DNA: TGTGCCAGCAGCGACTTCAATCAGCCCCAGCATTTT. Translated: CASSDFNQPQHF.

The sample holds many counts of this clonotype. The chain uses TRBV4-3 and TRBJ2-5; D unresolved. CDR3 length: 14 residues. Trimming shortened V by 1 base and J by 2 bases, and 8 bases separated the two germline ends. Germline CDR1 reads LGHNA; CDR2 reads YSLEER. The CDR3 protein is CASSQGYGQETQYF. The CDR3 coding sequence is TGCGCCAGCAGCCAAGGGTACGGACAAGAGACCCAGTACTTC.

This clonotype was picked up many times. This chain links TRBV4-1 with TRBJ2-7, with D perhaps matching TRBD1 or TRBD2 (5 bases each). The CDR3 spans 15 residues. Trimming stripped 0 bases from V and 5 bases from J, with 14 bases between. Germline V gene sequence: CDR1 MGHRA, CDR2 YSYEKL. CDR3: CASSQDTRDVDEQYF. CDR3 coding DNA: TGCGCCAGCAGCCAAGATACAAGGGACGTCGACGAGCAGTACTTC.

V usage is TRBV6-1 and J usage is TRBJ2-4; TRBD2 matches 7 bases. This CDR3 comprises 15 residues. With 7 bases clipped from V and 5 bases from J, the junction kept 11 bases outside the gene matches. Per germline, CDR1 MNHNS and CDR2 SASEGT. Here the CDR3 DNA reads TGTGCCAGCAAGCTGCTAGCGGCGAGGGAAAACATTCAGTACTTC. It is translated as CASKLLAARENIQYF.

This clonotype has at least ten counts. The J gene is TRBJ2-2, the V gene TRBV28; TRBD1 agrees at 8 bases. This CDR3 comprises 19 residues. V lost 5 bases to trimming and J lost 7 bases; unmatched junction nucleotides: 21. Germline-derived CDR1 and CDR2 are MDHEN and SYDVKM. The CDR3 nucleotides are TGTGCCAGCAGTCTACTTTATTCCGGGACAGGACCCCTCAGCGGGGAGCTGTTTTTT. This codes for CASSLLYSGTGPLSGELFF.

The chain links TRBV6-2 or TRBV6-3 to TRBJ2-5, with D maybe TRBD1 (6 bases). The V gene lost 2 bases and the J gene lost 4 bases, with 14 bases spanning the gap. The germline gives CDR1 MNHEY, CDR2 SVGEGT. The CDR3 totals 15 residues. CDR3 in amino acids: CASSYSGQTGETQYF. For the CDR3, the DNA is TGTGCCAGCAGTTACAGCGGACAGACCGGAGAGACCCAGTACTTC.

This clonotype was seen at least ten times. V gene TRBV29-1 combines with J gene TRBJ2-2; 7 bases are a match to TRBD1. The CDR3 spans 13 residues. The J segment lost 7 bases and the V segment lost 2 bases, leaving 4 bases of the junction unmatched. CDR1 is SQVTM, CDR2 ANQGSEA, per germline. The CDR3 sequence is CSVEPQGLGELFF. The CDR3 nucleotides are TGCAGCGTTGAACCACAGGGGCTCGGGGAGCTGTTTTTT.

This clonotype was found many times. The chain is built from TRBV3-1 and TRBJ2-7, with D tentatively TRBD1 or TRBD2 (5 bases each). This CDR3 spans 14 amino acids. Germline values: CDR1 LGHDT, CDR2 YNNKEL (reference sequence). V shed 3 bases and J shed 7 bases, with 16 bases lying between them. CDR3 region: CASSHGAGTREQYF. DNA for the CDR3: TGTGCCAGCAGCCACGGTGCAGGGACGCGAGAGCAGTACTTC.

This clonotype was picked up many times. The J gene is TRBJ1-2, the V gene TRBV20-1; D is possibly TRBD1 (6 bases). The V end was cut by 6 bases, the J end by 4 bases, with 15 bases between. This CDR3 has 13 amino acids. Germline V gene data show CDR1 as DFQATT and CDR2 as SNEGSKA (reference sequence). CDR3 in amino acids: CSAHTGTIYGYTF. DNA of the CDR3: TGCAGTGCCCACACAGGGACAATCTATGGCTACACCTTC.

This clonotype was seen at least ten times. CDR3 nucleotide sequence: TGTGCCAGCAGTCCAGGGAACACCGGGGAGCTGTTTTTT. Its protein is CASSPGNTGELFF. V gene TRBV12-3 or TRBV12-4 combines with J gene TRBJ2-2; D is unclear. The CDR3 extends over 13 amino acids. The ends were cut back, 5 bases at V and 1 base at J, with 5 bases in the middle.

This clonotype was counted many times. The V call is TRBV28, the J call TRBJ1-6; D gene ambiguous. The CDR3 runs to 12 residues. The V gene lost 7 bases and the J gene lost 10 bases, with 11 bases spanning the gap. Germline V CDR1 and CDR2: MDHEN, SYDVKM. The CDR3 sequence: CASIVAGSPLHF. The DNA of the CDR3 is TGTGCCAGCATCGTGGCGGGATCACCCCTCCACTTT.

The V and J genes are TRBV9 and TRBJ1-2, with D possibly matching TRBD1 (5 bases). From germline, CDR1 is SGDLS and CDR2 YYNGEE. The germline V and J ends were trimmed by 0 bases and 2 bases, with 5 bases remaining between them. The CDR3 is made up of 13 amino acids. The DNA for the CDR3 is TGTGCCAGCAGCGTAGACAGGAACTATGGCTACACCTTC. Translating gives CASSVDRNYGYTF.

This clonotype was found many times. The CDR3 is CASSNLYGYTF. CDR3 nucleotides: TGTGCCAGCAGCAACCTCTATGGCTACACCTTC. V is TRBV6-1 and J is TRBJ1-2; the D is unclear. CDR1 and CDR2 (germline): MNHNS, SASEGT. The ends were cut back, 6 bases at V and 4 bases at J, with 6 bases in the middle. The CDR3 is 11 residues long.

This clonotype was counted at least ten times. V is TRBV18 and J is TRBJ1-2; tentatively, D is TRBD1 (6 bases). Trimming cost V 1 base and J 7 bases, with 10 bases left between them. The CDR3 covers 13 residues. Germline V gene lookup returns CDR1 KGHSH and CDR2 LQKENI. The CDR3, as DNA: TGTGCCAGCTCACCACGACAGGAAACTGGCTACACCTTC. Translating it yields CASSPRQETGYTF.

This clonotype has a count of ten or more. The rearrangement links TRBV3-1 to TRBJ2-7, with 11 bases matching TRBD2. This CDR3 has 16 amino acids. The junction had 10 bases not matched to a gene; V was cut back by 4 bases and J by 5 bases. CDR1 is LGHDT and CDR2 is YNNKEL in the germline V gene (reference sequence). For the CDR3, the DNA is TGTGCCAGCAGCCCGGGACTAGCGGCCCTTTTTGACGAGCAGTACTTC. Translated, it gives CASSPGLAALFDEQYF.

Ten or more counts support this clonotype. This sequence joins TRBV11-1 and TRBJ2-5; 7 bases line up with TRBD1. J lost 3 bases, V lost 6 bases, and 4 bases had no gene match. From germline, CDR1 is SGHAT and CDR2 FQDESV (reference sequence). The CDR3 contains 13 residues. The CDR3 sequence is CASRWDSEETQYF. The CDR3 DNA reads TGTGCCAGCAGGTGGGACAGTGAAGAGACCCAGTACTTC.

The chain joins TRBV12-3 or TRBV12-4 to TRBJ1-1; 8 bases are a match to TRBD1. CDR3 length equals 15 residues. Germline trimming cut 5 bases from V and 2 bases from J; bases unmatched to any gene: 7. CDR3 coding DNA: TGTGCCAGCAGTACGACAGGGGCGGGAAACACTGAAGCTTTCTTT. It encodes CASSTTGAGNTEAFF.

The rearrangement uses TRBV6-1 and TRBJ2-5, with D unresolved. CDR1 and CDR2 (germline): MNHNS, SASEGT. V shed 6 bases and J shed 2 bases, with 7 bases lying between them. The CDR3 loop spans 12 amino acids. The CDR3 protein is CASRREQETQYF. In DNA form, the CDR3 reads TGTGCCAGCAGACGCGAACAAGAGACCCAGTACTTC.

The V call is TRBV6-1, the J call TRBJ2-2, with 7 bases fitting TRBD2. The germline V gene encodes CDR1 MNHNS and CDR2 SASEGT. The CDR3 loop spans 13 amino acids. Trimming at V came to 7 bases and at J to 5 bases, leaving 4 bases not matched to a gene. The CDR3 region is CASTTSETGELFF. The CDR3, as DNA: TGTGCCAGCACAACTAGCGAGACCGGGGAGCTGTTTTTT.

This clonotype was detected many times. The rearrangement uses TRBV18 and TRBJ2-7, with D perhaps TRBD1 or TRBD2 (5 bases each). V was trimmed by 2 bases and J by 0 bases, leaving 11 bases between them. From germline, CDR1 is KGHSH and CDR2 LQKENI. This CDR3 has 15 amino acids. CDR3 sequence: CASSPGTVSSYEQYF. CDR3 sequence (DNA): TGTGCCAGCTCACCAGGGACGGTGAGCTCCTACGAGCAGTACTTC. Based on the CDR3 plus reference TRBV18 and TRBJ2-7, the full variable domain is NAGVMQNPRHLVRRRGQEARLRCSPMKGHSHVYWYRQLPEEGLKFMVYLQKENIIDESGMPKERFSAEFPKEGPSILRIQQVVRGDSAAYFCASSPGTVSSYEQYFGPGTRLTVT.

This chain connects TRBV6-1 to TRBJ1-2, with 7 bases matching TRBD1. V gave up 4 bases and J gave up 5 bases; unmatched junction bases: 1. The CDR3 is 12 residues long. Germline CDR1 MNHNS, CDR2 SASEGT. Written as DNA, the CDR3 is TGTGCCAGCAGTGCGACAGGGTATGGCTACACCTTC. It yields the protein CASSATGYGYTF.

The sample holds many counts of this clonotype. The DNA for the CDR3 is TGTGCCAGCAGTTCCCCGGGCAGCGCAACTAATGAAAAACTGTTTTTT. This translates into CASSSPGSATNEKLFF. J is TRBJ1-4 and V is TRBV28; no firm D call. CDR1 is MDHEN, CDR2 SYDVKM, per germline. There are 16 residues in the CDR3. V was trimmed by 4 bases and J by 0 bases, leaving 12 bases between them.

The V call is TRBV20-1, the J call TRBJ1-6; 8 bases map to TRBD1. Germline V lookup: CDR1 DFQATT, CDR2 SNEGSKA (reference sequence). Trimming at V came to 5 bases and at J to 6 bases, leaving 3 bases not matched to a gene. The CDR3 runs to 13 residues. CDR3 bases: TGCAGTGCTGTACAGGGGGTTAATTCACCCCTCCACTTT. Protein sequence: CSAVQGVNSPLHF.

This clonotype was observed at least ten times. V and J are TRBV2 and TRBJ1-1; no clear D. V gave up 6 bases and J gave up 7 bases, with 12 bases separating them. The CDR3 is 12 residues long. Germline assignment: CDR1 SNHLY and CDR2 FYNNEI. CDR3 DNA sequence: TGTGCCAGCAGGCCTTCATCAGTTGAAGCTTTCTTT. Amino acids: CASRPSSVEAFF.

The sample holds many counts of this clonotype. The chain is built from TRBV20-1 and TRBJ2-7, with D possibly being TRBD1 or TRBD2 (5 bases each). Germline V gives CDR1 DFQATT, CDR2 SNEGSKA (reference sequence). There are 14 residues in the CDR3. Trimming shortened V by 0 bases and J by 0 bases, and 9 bases separated the two germline ends. CDR3 in DNA: TGCAGTGCTAGAGATCCAGGGAGCTCCTACGAGCAGTACTTC. It is translated as CSARDPGSSYEQYF.